The next 17 T cell receptor beta chains were all read from a single sample in a study of T cell clusters in autoimmune cytopenias. TRB was amplified by touch-down multiplex PCR, primer pools A and B combined. TCRdb reprocessed the multiplex PCR reads, with one entry per CDR3 protein and no DNA. Here the sample table reports thousands of distinct CDR3 sequences. Each sample's input was 200 to 250 ng genomic DNA, 30,000 to 45,000 genome equivalents. Sample: peripheral blood. Source of these receptors: a human donor with an autoimmune cytopenia or autoimmune hepatitis (not recorded which).

This clonotype is labeled medium-sized (0.01 to 0.1%) based on frequency. The chain is built from TRBV20-1 and TRBJ2-7; no DNA is available, so the TRBD2 call from TCRdb remains unchecked. The CDR3 sequence is 13 residues long. Germline V gene lookup returns CDR1 DFQATT and CDR2 SNEGSKA (reference sequence). The CDR3 is CSATGLRSYEQYF.

The V gene is TRBV28, the J gene TRBJ2-1; TCRdb calls TRBD2, which cannot be checked without DNA. The CDR3 length is 17 residues. Germline lookup yields CDR1 MDHEN and CDR2 SYDVKM. CDR3 loop: CASSTLVGGKSYNEQFF.

The chain combines TRBV20-1 with TRBJ2-3; TCRdb indicates TRBD1, and absent DNA this call remains unverified. Germline CDR1 is DFQATT and CDR2 is SNEGSKA (reference sequence). This CDR3 region has 16 residues. CDR3: CSASGFETGVSDTQYF.

The rearrangement uses TRBV20-1 and TRBJ2-6; TCRdb names TRBD1, which stays unverified in the absence of DNA. CDR1 is DFQATT, CDR2 SNEGSKA, per germline (reference sequence). The CDR3 has 18 amino acids. CDR3 sequence: CSARPTTGAGSGANVLTF.

This chain uses TRBV20-1 with TRBJ2-1; TCRdb gives TRBD2 as the D gene, but with no DNA this cannot be confirmed. Per germline, CDR1 DFQATT and CDR2 SNEGSKA (reference sequence). The CDR3 has 13 residues. The CDR3 sequence is CSARREAYNEQFF.

This clonotype is deemed medium-sized by its frequency. V and J are TRBV19 and TRBJ1-5; absent DNA, TCRdb's TRBD1 call cannot be checked. The length of the CDR3 is 11 residues. Germline V lookup: CDR1 LNHDA, CDR2 SQIVND (reference sequence). The CDR3 spells CASSLRGPQHF.

Its frequency marks this clonotype as medium-sized (0.01 to 0.1%). The chain carries TRBV12-3 or TRBV12-4 and TRBJ1-5; TCRdb returns TRBD1, unconfirmable since there is no DNA. This CDR3 has 14 residues. The CDR3 spells CASSSGQGDQPQHF.

This clonotype is deemed medium-sized (0.01 to 0.1%) by its frequency. This chain connects TRBV27 to TRBJ2-3; TCRdb reports TRBD2, a call that lacks DNA to check it against. The V gene's germline CDR1 is MNHEY and CDR2 SMNVEV (reference sequence). CDR3 length: 16 residues. The chain's CDR3 is CASSLLPSEYADTQYF.

By frequency, this clonotype registers medium-sized. The chain employs TRBV19 and TRBJ2-1; absent DNA, TCRdb's TRBD2 call cannot be checked. Germline values: CDR1 LNHDA, CDR2 SQIVND (reference sequence). This CDR3 region has 18 residues. The CDR3 loop is CASSFGLQGSGSGNEQFF.

This clonotype shows up as medium-sized (0.01 to 0.1%) by frequency. The CDR3 region is CASSPRAGTEAFF. The V call is TRBV18, the J call TRBJ1-1. Germline loops: CDR1 KGHSH, CDR2 LQKENI. The CDR3 extends over 13 amino acids.

This clonotype is medium-sized by frequency. V gene TRBV10-3 combines with J gene TRBJ1-4; TCRdb's D gene call, TRBD1, goes unchecked for lack of DNA. Germline CDR1 is ENHRY and CDR2 is SYGVKD. The CDR3 length is 14 residues. The CDR3 here is CATRVGSTNEKLFF.

This clonotype counts as medium-sized by frequency. V and J are TRBV6-4 and TRBJ2-3. This CDR3 region has 14 residues. Germline lookup yields CDR1 MRHNA and CDR2 SNTAGT. CDR3 region: CASSDSWATDTQYF.

By frequency, this clonotype is medium-sized. The chain uses TRBV19 and TRBJ2-1; the D call from TCRdb, TRBD1, cannot be confirmed without DNA. Germline V gives CDR1 LNHDA, CDR2 SQIVND (reference sequence). The CDR3 sequence is 16 residues long. This CDR3 is CASSRDREGSYNEQFF.

This sequence joins TRBV12-3 or TRBV12-4 and TRBJ1-1. This CDR3 contains 13 residues. CDR3: CASSLQVNTEAFF.

The chain is built from TRBV19 and TRBJ2-3; TCRdb's D gene call, TRBD2, goes unchecked for lack of DNA. The CDR3 covers 15 residues. Per the germline V gene, CDR1 is LNHDA and CDR2 is SQIVND (reference sequence). The CDR3 protein is CASTIAGGPTDTQYF. The complete variable domain, with remaining parts taken from reference TRBV19 and TRBJ2-3, reads DGGITQSPKYLFRKEGQNVTLSCEQNLNHDAMYWYRQDPGQGLRLIYYSQIVNDFQKGDIAEGYSVSREKKESFPLTVTSAQKNPTAFYLCASTIAGGPTDTQYFGPGTRLTVL.

Frequency places this clonotype as medium-sized. This chain connects TRBV6-5 to TRBJ1-4; lacking DNA, the TRBD1 call made by TCRdb goes unchecked. Germline assignment: CDR1 MNHEY and CDR2 SVGAGI. The length of the CDR3 is 15 residues. CDR3 amino acids: CASSSQGATNEKLFF.

V is TRBV28 and J is TRBJ2-7; lacking DNA, the TRBD1 call made by TCRdb goes unchecked. CDR1 is MDHEN, CDR2 SYDVKM, per germline. This CDR3 is 15 amino acids long. Here the CDR3 reads CASGLGGLSSYEQYF.